These 8 T cell receptor beta chains originate from one sample sequenced in a study of blood T cell repertoires in COVID-19. Assay: immunoSEQ multiplex PCR; the TCRdb copy retains only in-frame clones and omits some. This sample yields a few hundred thousand clones, of which roughly 87% are seen a single time; about 0.93% belongs to the top ten. What was sequenced was PBMCs or T cells enriched from blood (not recorded which). The receptors derive from a woman in her twenties or thirties who had recovered from COVID-19.

The V and J genes are TRBV7-2 and TRBJ2-3; TRBD2 agrees at 8 bases. There are 16 residues in the CDR3. Germline V CDR1 and CDR2: SGHTA, FQGNSA. V lost 5 bases to trimming and J lost 5 bases; unmatched junction nucleotides: 12. This CDR3 reads CASSEYGLAGGDTQYF. In DNA form, the CDR3 reads TGTGCCAGCAGCGAGTATGGACTAGCCGGAGGAGATACGCAGTATTTT.

In its sample, this clone was seen a few times. The chain is built from TRBV19 and TRBJ2-1; D perhaps matches TRBD2 (6 bases). This CDR3 region has 13 residues. Per the germline V gene, CDR1 is LNHDA and CDR2 is SQIVND (reference sequence). The V end was cut by 1 base, the J end by 7 bases, with 8 bases between. CDR3 DNA: TGTGCCAGTAGTATAGCCCGGGGGAATGAGCAGTTCTTC. This gives the protein CASSIARGNEQFF. The full variable domain, with the rest looked up from reference TRBV19 and TRBJ2-1, is DGGITQSPKYLFRKEGQNVTLSCEQNLNHDAMYWYRQDPGQGLRLIYYSQIVNDFQKGDIAEGYSVSREKKESFPLTVTSAQKNPTAFYLCASSIARGNEQFFGPGTRLTVL.

This sequence joins TRBV7-8 and TRBJ2-5; the match to TRBD2 covers 8 bases. Germline CDR1 is SGHVS and CDR2 is FQNEAQ. This CDR3 is built from 18 residues. The V segment lost 5 bases and the J segment 4 bases; nucleotides outside the gene matches: 18. CDR3 DNA sequence: TGTGCCAGCAGCGCACCCTCCGCCGCGCGGGGGGACACAGAGACCCAGTACTTC. Amino acid sequence: CASSAPSAARGDTETQYF.

J is TRBJ2-5 and V is TRBV6-2 or TRBV6-3, with D perhaps matching TRBD2 (6 bases). From germline, CDR1 is MNHEY and CDR2 SVGEGT. The CDR3 sequence is 16 residues long. V shed 0 bases and J shed 4 bases, with 15 bases lying between them. CDR3 sequence: CASSYSLRGRRETQYF. The CDR3 coding sequence is TGTGCCAGCAGTTACTCGTTGCGGGGACGAAGAGAGACCCAGTACTTC.

The chain joins TRBV14 to TRBJ1-2; no reliable D call. Trimming pared 7 bases from V and 3 bases from J, leaving 9 bases between. The CDR3 loop spans 12 amino acids. Germline CDR1 reads SGHDN; CDR2 reads FVKESK. The CDR3 loop is CASTDGDYGYTF. The CDR3 DNA reads as TGTGCCAGCACCGACGGAGACTATGGCTACACCTTC.

Here the CDR3 DNA reads TGCGCCAGCAGCCACGGGACAGGGAAGGATGGCTACACCTTC. Protein sequence: CASSHGTGKDGYTF. The chain uses TRBV5-1 and TRBJ1-2, with TRBD1 matching 9 bases. Germline CDR1 and CDR2: SGHRS and YFSETQ. V gave up 4 bases and J gave up 6 bases; unmatched junction bases: 7. The CDR3 covers 14 residues.

The gene calls are TRBV3-1 (or the pseudogene TRBV3-2) and TRBJ2-3; perhaps TRBD2 as D (6 bases). The V end lost 1 base, the J end lost 7 bases, and 15 bases lay between the germline ends. The CDR3 is 15 residues long. Germline assignment: CDR1 LGHDT and CDR2 YNNKEL (reference sequence). CDR3 in DNA: TGTGCCAGCAGCCAAGGACTAGTAATCATGAATACGCAGTATTTT. The encoded protein is CASSQGLVIMNTQYF.

The chain recombines TRBV29-1 with TRBJ2-5; 7 bases are a match to TRBD1. The CDR3 runs 13 residues. With 7 bases clipped from V and 3 bases from J, the junction kept 8 bases outside the gene matches. Germline CDR1 SQVTM, CDR2 ANQGSEA. The CDR3, as DNA: TGCAGCGGACGGGACAGCGACAAAGAGACCCAGTACTTC. This encodes CSGRDSDKETQYF.